This T cell receptor (beta chain) is from a study of blood T cell repertoires in COVID-19. This clone was picked up one time. The V end was cut by 6 bases, the J end by 6 bases, with 9 bases between. The germline V gene encodes CDR1 MRHNA and CDR2 SNTAGT. This CDR3 is 12 amino acids long. Some clones are missing from TCRdb's copy, which holds only in-frame ones; the method was immunoSEQ multiplex PCR. The repertoire holds approximately 320,000 clones, with 85% to 90% as singletons. The rearrangement links TRBV6-4 to TRBJ2-1; D ambiguous. The TCR was taken from a woman aged 25 to 39 with COVID-19, enrolled during active disease. Sequencing input: peripheral blood. The CDR3 reads CASSVGSNEQFF. CDR3 in DNA: TGTGCCAGCAGCGTCGGGTCCAATGAGCAGTTCTTC.